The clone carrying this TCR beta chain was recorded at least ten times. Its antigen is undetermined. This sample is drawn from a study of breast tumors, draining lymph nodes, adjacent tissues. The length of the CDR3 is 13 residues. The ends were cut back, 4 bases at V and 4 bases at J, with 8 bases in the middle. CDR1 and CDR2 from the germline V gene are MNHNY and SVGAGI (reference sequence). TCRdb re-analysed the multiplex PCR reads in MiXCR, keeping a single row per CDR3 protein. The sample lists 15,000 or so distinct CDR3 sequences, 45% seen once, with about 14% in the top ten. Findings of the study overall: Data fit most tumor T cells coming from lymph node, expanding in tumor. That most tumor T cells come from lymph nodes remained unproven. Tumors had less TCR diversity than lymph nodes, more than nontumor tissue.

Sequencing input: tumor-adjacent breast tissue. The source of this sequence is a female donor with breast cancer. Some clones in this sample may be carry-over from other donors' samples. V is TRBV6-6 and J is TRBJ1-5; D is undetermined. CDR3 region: CASSSLGNQPQHF. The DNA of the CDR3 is TGTGCCAGCAGTTCACTCGGGAATCAGCCCCAGCATTTT.